Listed below are T cell receptor beta chains from one sample, sequenced in a study of regulatory T cells in long-lasting Graves disease. TCRdb re-called the multiplex PCR reads through MiXCR, storing one row per CDR3 protein. The sample shows around 500,000 distinct CDR3 sequences, around 20% of them seen only once. Sequenced here: peripheral blood mononuclear cells (PBMCs), sampled when the disease was refractory, from a patient treated with antithyroid drugs. The receptor set was obtained from a female donor with Graves disease. The CDR3 runs from the conserved cysteine through the conserved F or W. The order of the fields is CDR3 length, J gene, D gene, clone size, V gene, CDR3 DNA, CDR3 protein. D genes are given only for firm matches. Not every row has a clone size; where given, it reads once, few, many or a size class.

16,TRBJ2-5,TRBD2,.,TRBV20-1,TGCAGTGCTAGGGGGGGGGACCACCCGTACCAAGAGACCCAGTACTTC,CSARGGDHPYQETQYF
14,TRBJ2-7,.,many,TRBV2,TGTGCCACAAAGGCGGGCACAGGGATCTACGAGCAGTACTTC,CATKAGTGIYEQYF
16,TRBJ2-3,.,.,TRBV11-2,TGTGCCAGCAGCCAATATCAGAGCGCTAGCACAGATACGCAGTATTTT,CASSQYQSASTDTQYF
14,TRBJ2-7,.,.,TRBV6-5,TGTGCCAGCAGTTCCTCGCCCGGGACCTACGAGCAGTACTTC,CASSSSPGTYEQYF
15,TRBJ2-7,.,many,TRBV30,TGTGCCTGGAGTTCGGTAGGACGGAGCGTGTACGAGCAGTACTTC,CAWSSVGRSVYEQYF
13,TRBJ1-1,.,.,TRBV19,TGTGCCAGTAGTTTTAACAGGGACACTGAAGCTTTCTTT,CASSFNRDTEAFF
13,TRBJ1-5,.,many,TRBV2,TGTGCCAGCAGTGGACAAAGCAATCAGCCCCAGCATTTT,CASSGQSNQPQHF
13,TRBJ1-3,.,few,TRBV30,TGTGCCTGGAGCACTTTCTCTGGAAACACCATATATTTT,CAWSTFSGNTIYF
14,TRBJ2-2,TRBD2,.,TRBV7-8,TGTGCCAGCAAGGAGGCAGGGAGGGCCGGGGAGCTGTTTTTT,CASKEAGRAGELFF
16,TRBJ2-1,TRBD2,.,TRBV7-2,TGTGCCAGCAGCTTGATGGTCGCGGGAGTGGGCAATGAGCAGTTCTTC,CASSLMVAGVGNEQFF
16,TRBJ2-5,TRBD1,few,TRBV7-9,TGTGCCAGCAGCTTACCGGGACAGGGGAAAAAAGAGACCCAGTACTTC,CASSLPGQGKKETQYF
14,TRBJ2-7,.,many,TRBV12-3/TRBV12-4,TGTGCCAGCAAGAAGGGCGGGTCCTCCTACGAGCAGTACTTC,CASKKGGSSYEQYF
17,TRBJ2-1,.,few,TRBV5-6,TGTGCCAGCACCTCCTTCCATGTAGGACAGATTTACAATGAGCAGTTCTTC,CASTSFHVGQIYNEQFF
15,TRBJ2-2,TRBD1,.,TRBV15,TGTGCCACCACCGACAGGGGGCTCGGCACCGGGGAGCTGTTTTTT,CATTDRGLGTGELFF
13,TRBJ2-1,.,few,TRBV27,TGTGCCAGCAGTGGCGGGGGCCGGCGTGAGCAGTTCTTC,CASSGGGRREQFF
17,TRBJ1-6,.,few,TRBV19,TGTGCCAGTAGTATCGACCGACGGAGCTCCTATAATTCACCCCTCCACTTT,CASSIDRRSSYNSPLHF
14,TRBJ1-2,.,few,TRBV6-1,TGTGCCAGCAGCCACGTGAGGGGCGACTATGGCTACACCTTC,CASSHVRGDYGYTF